Below, 29 T cell receptor beta chains from the same sample are listed, as sequenced in a study of blood T cell repertoires in COVID-19 (dated by TCRdb to the early 2020s). Preparation of the library involved the immunoSEQ multiplex PCR assay. Not all clones reach the TCRdb copy of this immuneACCESS table, which keeps in-frame sequences only. Checked studies attribute under half of the gap to unresolved V genes and leave the rest unexplained. The sample has more than 55,000 clones on record, roughly 85% of them singletons. Jointly, the top ten make up more than 30% of the sample. The sequenced sample was peripheral blood. The origin of the receptors is a human donor in a cohort sampled during active COVID-19.

The CDR3 DNA reads as TGTGCCAGTAGACTTGGGACTAGCACAGATACGCAGTATTTT. It codes for CASRLGTSTDTQYF. The chain combines TRBV19 with TRBJ2-3; the D gene is possibly TRBD2 (6 bases). From germline, CDR1 is LNHDA and CDR2 SQIVND (reference sequence). Between the trimmed V and J ends, which lost 6 bases and 0 bases, there was a span of 10 bases. The CDR3 spans 14 residues.

The chain has TRBV7-2 and TRBJ1-2; 7 positions match TRBD1. V shed 5 bases and J 2 bases; nucleotides not matched to a gene: 2. Germline V lookup: CDR1 SGHTA, CDR2 FQGNSA. The CDR3 is 13 residues long. CDR3 protein: CASSAGQNYGYTF. CDR3 in DNA: TGTGCCAGCAGCGCGGGACAGAACTATGGCTACACCTTC.

This clone was found once. V usage is TRBV4-3 and J usage is TRBJ2-7; 7 nucleotides line up with TRBD1. Germline lookup yields CDR1 LGHNA and CDR2 YSLEER. There are 17 residues in the CDR3. Trimming removed 2 bases from V and 2 bases from J; junction bases left unmatched: 12. The CDR3 DNA follows: TGCGCCAGCAGCCAATCGTACGACAGGGACAAAGCCTACGAGCAGTACTTC. Translated: CASSQSYDRDKAYEQYF.

The rearrangement links TRBV7-3 to TRBJ2-6; TRBD2 is a possible D gene (5 bases). V was clipped by 4 bases and J by 4 bases, with 20 bases between them. The CDR3 sequence is 18 residues long. Germline-derived CDR1 and CDR2 are SGHTA and FQGTGA. The CDR3 sequence: CASSSIPAGGPGANVLTF. The CDR3 DNA reads TGTGCCAGCAGCTCAATACCGGCGGGTGGTCCAGGGGCCAACGTCCTGACTTTC.

This clone was picked up one time. J is TRBJ2-7 and V is TRBV27, with TRBD1 identical over 9 bases. Looked up from germline, CDR1 is MNHEY and CDR2 is SMNVEV (reference sequence). V was clipped by 6 bases and J by 5 bases; unmatched bases: 5. This CDR3 region has 13 residues. The chain's CDR3 is CASRKDRGHEQYF. Here the CDR3 DNA reads TGTGCCAGCAGGAAGGACAGGGGCCACGAGCAGTACTTC.

The CDR3: CATSDFTGGEQFF. CDR3 sequence (DNA): TGTGCCACCAGTGATTTCACAGGGGGCGAGCAGTTCTTC. This sequence joins TRBV24-1 and TRBJ2-1; 9 bases are shared with TRBD1. V lost 1 base to trimming and J lost 10 bases; unmatched junction nucleotides: 1. Germline CDR1 is KGHDR and CDR2 is SFDVKD. This CDR3 region has 13 residues.

This chain links TRBV18 with TRBJ1-1; D is perhaps TRBD1 (5 bases). In germline, CDR1 is KGHSH, CDR2 LQKENI. CDR3 length: 14 amino acids. The germline V and J ends were trimmed by 6 bases and 3 bases, with 14 bases remaining between them. The CDR3 nucleotides read TGTGCCAGCTCTACCCAGGGTAGAGACACTGAAGCTTTCTTT. It translates to CASSTQGRDTEAFF. The full variable domain, its missing parts supplied by reference TRBV18 and TRBJ1-1, is NAGVMQNPRHLVRRRGQEARLRCSPMKGHSHVYWYRQLPEEGLKFMVYLQKENIIDESGMPKERFSAEFPKEGPSILRIQQVVRGDSAAYFCASSTQGRDTEAFFGQGTRLTVV.

This chain links TRBV4-3 with TRBJ2-3; unclear D gene. The CDR3 spans 15 residues. CDR1 LGHNA and CDR2 YSLEER come from the germline V gene. Trimming removed 4 bases at V and 1 base at J, with 12 bases between. CDR3 nucleotides: TGCGCCAGCAGCCCCTCGAGACACGGCACAGATACGCAGTATTTT. Translation: CASSPSRHGTDTQYF.

This rearrangement joins TRBV7-8 to TRBJ1-1; no firm D call. The ends were cut back, 4 bases at V and 5 bases at J, with 11 bases in the middle. CDR3 length: 13 amino acids. CDR1 is SGHVS and CDR2 is FQNEAQ in the germline V gene. The CDR3 sequence is CASSYAGVTEAFF. The DNA of the CDR3 is TGTGCCAGCAGCTACGCCGGGGTAACTGAAGCTTTCTTT.

This chain connects TRBV6-5 to TRBJ1-5; 10 nucleotides align to TRBD1. Unmatched junction bases numbered 7, after V lost 5 bases and J lost 6 bases. The CDR3 covers 15 residues. From germline, CDR1 is MNHEY and CDR2 SVGAGI. CDR3 loop: CASSPDRGRSQPQHF. For the CDR3, the DNA is TGTGCCAGCAGTCCTGACAGGGGGCGTAGTCAGCCCCAGCATTTT.

This chain joins TRBV28 and TRBJ2-3; TRBD1 might be the D (5 bases). V was shortened by 5 bases and J by 5 bases, with 8 bases between the two germline ends. Germline lookup yields CDR1 MDHEN and CDR2 SYDVKM. This CDR3 spans 12 amino acids. The CDR3: CASSIREDTQYF. The CDR3 DNA reads as TGTGCCAGCAGTATCAGGGAAGATACGCAGTATTTT.

This chain joins TRBV6-5 and TRBJ1-1, with D hard to call. CDR3 length: 12 residues. Per germline, CDR1 MNHEY and CDR2 SVGAGI. V lost 4 bases to trimming and J lost 2 bases, with 5 bases between them. This CDR3 reads CASSSINTEAFF. The CDR3, as DNA: TGTGCCAGCAGTTCCATCAACACTGAAGCTTTCTTT.

In its sample, this clone was seen a few times. The CDR3 here is CATMQGSTDTQYF. The CDR3 bases are TGTGCCACCATGCAGGGCTCCACAGATACGCAGTATTTT. The chain employs TRBV24-1 and TRBJ2-3, with D possibly being TRBD1 (5 bases). The germline V and J ends were trimmed by 8 bases and 2 bases, with 10 bases remaining between them. The CDR3 contains 13 residues. Germline V gene data show CDR1 as KGHDR and CDR2 as SFDVKD.

The chain links TRBV9 to TRBJ2-2; 7 bases map to TRBD1. Trimming took 4 bases from V and 6 from J; bases not matched to a gene: 9. This CDR3 is 15 amino acids long. Germline CDR1 and CDR2: SGDLS and YYNGEE. This chain's CDR3 is CASSPRQGSAGELFF. In nucleotides, the CDR3 is TGTGCCAGCAGCCCGCGACAGGGTTCTGCCGGGGAGCTGTTTTTT.

The V and J genes are TRBV9 and TRBJ1-3; D call uncertain. The CDR3 is 14 residues long. Trimming stripped 1 base from V and 0 bases from J, with 5 bases between. Looked up from germline, CDR1 is SGDLS and CDR2 is YYNGEE. CDR3 nucleotide sequence: TGTGCCAGCAGCGTACGAGGCTCTGGAAACACCATATATTTT. Protein product: CASSVRGSGNTIYF.

The CDR3 DNA reads as TGTGCCAGCAGGGTGGGACAGGGGTGGAATCAGCCCCAGCATTTT. Its translation: CASRVGQGWNQPQHF. The V and J genes are TRBV28 and TRBJ1-5; TRBD1 matches at 10 bases. This CDR3 is built from 15 residues. Germline V gene sequence: CDR1 MDHEN, CDR2 SYDVKM. V lost 6 bases and J lost 4; bases outside the gene matches: 6.

This clone was observed a few times. The V and J genes are TRBV6-5 and TRBJ2-1; tentative D call: TRBD1 (5 bases). With 0 bases removed from V and 14 bases from J, the gap between germline ends came to 8 bases. The CDR3 has 11 residues. The V gene's germline CDR1 is MNHEY and CDR2 SVGAGI. CDR3 bases: TGTGCCAGCAGTTACTCGTTCAGGGAGTTCTTC. It codes for CASSYSFREFF.

V usage is TRBV4-2 and J usage is TRBJ1-1, with D uncertain. This CDR3 is built from 14 residues. Per germline, CDR1 LGHNA and CDR2 YNFKEQ. Trimming cost V 3 bases and J 2 bases, with 10 bases left between them. The CDR3 sequence is CASSHTTGNTEAFF. The DNA for the CDR3 is TGTGCCAGCAGCCATACCACGGGTAACACTGAAGCTTTCTTT.

The V and J genes are TRBV29-1 and TRBJ2-1, with 9 bases matching TRBD2. The CDR3 totals 12 residues. With 8 bases clipped from V and 10 bases from J, the junction kept 9 bases outside the gene matches. In germline, CDR1 is SQVTM, CDR2 ANQGSEA. CDR3 DNA: TGCAGCAGATCCGGGACTAGCAACGAGCAGTTCTTC. Its protein is CSRSGTSNEQFF.

The J gene is TRBJ1-6, the V gene TRBV5-8; weak D call: TRBD1 (6 bases). The CDR3 runs to 16 residues. Germline-derived CDR1 and CDR2 are SGHTS and YDEGEE. V lost 4 bases and J 14 bases, leaving 25 bases between the germline ends. CDR3 nucleotides: TGTGCCAGCAGCCCAGAAACAGGGTCTAGGATTCAAGCCCTCCACTTT. Translated: CASSPETGSRIQALHF. The full variable domain, with the rest looked up from reference TRBV5-8 and TRBJ1-6, is EAGVTQSPTHLIKTRGQQATLRCSPISGHTSVYWYQQALGLGLQFLLWYDEGEERNRGNFPPRFSGRQFPNYSSELNVNALELEDSALYLCASSPETGSRIQALHFGNGTRLTVT.

The chain joins TRBV15 to TRBJ2-1; perhaps TRBD2 as D (5 bases). The CDR3 is 15 amino acids. The V end lost 0 bases, the J end lost 4 bases, and 10 bases lay between the germline ends. Germline loops: CDR1 LNHNV, CDR2 YYDKDF (reference sequence). CDR3 sequence (DNA): TGTGCCACCAGCAGAGAAAGGACTCGATACAATGAGCAGTTCTTC. Protein product: CATSRERTRYNEQFF.

The J gene is TRBJ1-2, the V gene TRBV7-2; D uncertain. Trimming removed 4 bases at V and 8 bases at J, with 14 bases between. The germline gives CDR1 SGHTA, CDR2 FQGNSA. The CDR3 is made up of 13 amino acids. CDR3 in DNA: TGTGCCAGCAGCTCCCAGGAAGGTTGGGGCTACACCTTC. Amino acid sequence: CASSSQEGWGYTF.

The chain uses TRBV11-2 and TRBJ2-5; the match to TRBD2 covers 7 bases. The CDR3 length is 17 residues. With 4 bases clipped from V and 3 bases from J, the junction kept 14 bases outside the gene matches. Germline CDR1 reads SGHAT; CDR2 reads FQNNGV. The CDR3 bases are TGTGCCAGCAGCTCAGTAAGCGGGCCGGGACTAAAAGAGACCCAGTACTTC. Its protein product is CASSSVSGPGLKETQYF.

Here the CDR3 reads CASSLSGRGRNEQFF. In DNA form, the CDR3 reads TGTGCCAGCAGTTTAAGCGGGAGGGGAAGGAATGAGCAGTTCTTC. This chain joins TRBV28 and TRBJ2-1; 10 bases fit TRBD2. Germline-derived CDR1 and CDR2 are MDHEN and SYDVKM. V dropped 2 bases and J dropped 7; count of bases not matched to a gene: 5. This CDR3 has 15 amino acids.

The count of this clone is one. The genes are TRBV30 and TRBJ2-5, with no clear D. Germline lookup yields CDR1 GTSNPN and CDR2 SVGIG (reference sequence). The CDR3 runs to 13 residues. V was clipped by 5 bases and J by 1 base, with 11 bases between them. CDR3 bases: TGTGCCTGGGACCGTCACAGCCAAGAGACCCAGTACTTC. Protein product: CAWDRHSQETQYF.

The chain joins TRBV28 to TRBJ1-6; TRBD1 matches 9 bases. CDR1 is MDHEN and CDR2 is SYDVKM in the germline V gene. This CDR3 is 14 amino acids long. J gave up 14 bases and V 5 bases, and 10 bases lay outside the gene matches. CDR3 protein: CASSPGQGRRALHF. The CDR3 DNA sequence: TGTGCCAGCAGTCCGGGACAGGGAAGACGGGCCCTCCACTTT.

The V gene is TRBV27, the J gene TRBJ2-6; D not resolved. V dropped 7 bases and J dropped 0 bases, with 7 bases sitting between them. The CDR3 has 14 residues. The germline gives CDR1 MNHEY, CDR2 SMNVEV (reference sequence). CDR3 sequence reads: CASTESSGANVLTF. The CDR3 coding sequence is TGTGCCAGCACCGAGAGCTCTGGGGCCAACGTCCTGACTTTC.

The chain is built from TRBV13 and TRBJ2-7; tentatively, D is TRBD1 (6 bases). CDR3 length: 15 residues. The V and J ends lost 4 bases and 3 bases respectively, with 16 bases between them. Germline V gene sequence: CDR1 PRHDT, CDR2 FYEKMQ (reference sequence). CDR3 region: CASSSFDRWGYEQYF. CDR3 nucleotide sequence: TGTGCCAGCAGCTCCTTCGACAGGTGGGGCTACGAGCAGTACTTC. The full variable domain, its missing parts supplied by reference TRBV13 and TRBJ2-7, is AAGVIQSPRHLIKEKRETATLKCYPIPRHDTVYWYQQGPGQDPQFLISFYEKMQSDKGSIPDRFSAQQFSDYHSELNMSSLELGDSALYFCASSSFDRWGYEQYFGPGTRLTVT.

J is TRBJ2-3 and V is TRBV7-3; possible D gene TRBD2, 6 bases. V lost 2 bases and J lost 0, with 15 bases in between. The CDR3 has 17 amino acids. CDR1 SGHTA and CDR2 FQGTGA come from the germline V gene. The CDR3 nucleotides read TGTGCCAGCAGCTTACTGGGTTTTGGGGGGAGCACAGATACGCAGTATTTT. Amino acids: CASSLLGFGGSTDTQYF.